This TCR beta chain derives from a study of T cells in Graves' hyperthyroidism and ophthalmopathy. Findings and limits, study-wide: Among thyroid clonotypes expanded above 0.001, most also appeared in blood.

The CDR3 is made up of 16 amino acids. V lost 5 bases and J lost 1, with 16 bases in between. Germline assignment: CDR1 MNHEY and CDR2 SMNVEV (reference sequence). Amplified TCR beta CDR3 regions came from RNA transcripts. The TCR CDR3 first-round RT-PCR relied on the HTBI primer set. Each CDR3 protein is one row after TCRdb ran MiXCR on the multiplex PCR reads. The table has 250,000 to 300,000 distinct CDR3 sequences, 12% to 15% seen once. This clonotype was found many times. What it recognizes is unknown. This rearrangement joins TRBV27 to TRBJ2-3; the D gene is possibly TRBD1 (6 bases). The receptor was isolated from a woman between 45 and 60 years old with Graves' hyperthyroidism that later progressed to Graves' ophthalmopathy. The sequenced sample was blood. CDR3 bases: TGTGCCAGCAGTCCATCCAGGGGAGTCGGCACAGATACGCAGTATTTT. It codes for CASSPSRGVGTDTQYF.